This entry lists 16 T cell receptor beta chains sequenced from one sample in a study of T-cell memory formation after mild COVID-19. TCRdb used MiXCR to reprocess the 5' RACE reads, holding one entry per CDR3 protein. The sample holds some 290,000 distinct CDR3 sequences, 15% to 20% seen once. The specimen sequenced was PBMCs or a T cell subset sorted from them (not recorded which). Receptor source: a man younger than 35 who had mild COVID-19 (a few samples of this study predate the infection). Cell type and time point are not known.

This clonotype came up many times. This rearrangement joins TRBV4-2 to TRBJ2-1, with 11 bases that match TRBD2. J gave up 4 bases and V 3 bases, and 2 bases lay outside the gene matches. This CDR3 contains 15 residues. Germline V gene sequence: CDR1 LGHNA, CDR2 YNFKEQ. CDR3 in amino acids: CASSHSGGAYNEQFF. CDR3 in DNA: TGTGCCAGCAGCCATAGCGGGGGGGCTTACAATGAGCAGTTCTTC.

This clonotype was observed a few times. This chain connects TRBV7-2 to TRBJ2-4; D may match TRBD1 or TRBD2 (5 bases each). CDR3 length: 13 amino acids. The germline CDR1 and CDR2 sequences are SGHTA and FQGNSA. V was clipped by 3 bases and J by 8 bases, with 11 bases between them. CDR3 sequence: CASSFPGTDIQYF. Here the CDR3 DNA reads TGTGCCAGCAGCTTTCCAGGGACGGACATTCAGTACTTC.

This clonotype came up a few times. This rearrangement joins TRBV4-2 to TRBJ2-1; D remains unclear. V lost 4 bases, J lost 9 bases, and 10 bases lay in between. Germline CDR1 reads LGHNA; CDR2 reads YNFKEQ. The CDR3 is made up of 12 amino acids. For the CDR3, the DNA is TGTGCCAGCAGCCCTCACATCGGTGAGCAGTTCTTC. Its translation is CASSPHIGEQFF.

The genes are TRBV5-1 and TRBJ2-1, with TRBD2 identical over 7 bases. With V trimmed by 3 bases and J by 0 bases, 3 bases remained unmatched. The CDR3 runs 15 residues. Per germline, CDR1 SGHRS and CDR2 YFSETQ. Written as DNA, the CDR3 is TGCGCCAGCAGCTCAATAGCGGGCTCCTACAATGAGCAGTTCTTC. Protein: CASSSIAGSYNEQFF. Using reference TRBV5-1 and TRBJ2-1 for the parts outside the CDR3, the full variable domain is KAGVTQTPRYLIKTRGQQVTLSCSPISGHRSVSWYQQTPGQGLQFLFEYFSETQRNKGNFPGRFSGRQFSNSRSEMNVSTLELGDSALYLCASSSIAGSYNEQFFGPGTRLTVL.

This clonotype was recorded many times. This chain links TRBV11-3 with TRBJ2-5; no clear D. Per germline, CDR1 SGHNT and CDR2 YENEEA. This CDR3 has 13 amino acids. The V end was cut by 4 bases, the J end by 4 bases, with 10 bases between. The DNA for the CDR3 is TGTGCCAGCAGCTCTTCACGTCGAGAGACCCAGTACTTC. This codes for CASSSSRRETQYF. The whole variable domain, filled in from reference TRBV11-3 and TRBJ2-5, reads EAGVVQSPRYKIIEKKQPVAFWCNPISGHNTLYWYLQNLGQGPELLIRYENEEAVDDSQLPKDRFSAERLKGVDSTLKIQPAELGDSAVYLCASSSSRRETQYFGPGTRLLVL.

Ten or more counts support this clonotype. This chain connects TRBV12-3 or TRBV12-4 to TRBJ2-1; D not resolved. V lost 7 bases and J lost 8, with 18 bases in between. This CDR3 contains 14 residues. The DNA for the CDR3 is TGTGCCAGCACGGCTCGTGGGGTATTGCATGAGCAGTTCTTC. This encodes CASTARGVLHEQFF.

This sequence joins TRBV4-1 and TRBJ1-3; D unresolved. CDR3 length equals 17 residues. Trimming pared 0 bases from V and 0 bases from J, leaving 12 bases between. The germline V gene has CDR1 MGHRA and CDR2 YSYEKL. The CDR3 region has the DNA TGCGCCAGCAGCCAAGAAGTTCTGCCGTTCTCTGGAAACACCATATATTTT. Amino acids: CASSQEVLPFSGNTIYF.

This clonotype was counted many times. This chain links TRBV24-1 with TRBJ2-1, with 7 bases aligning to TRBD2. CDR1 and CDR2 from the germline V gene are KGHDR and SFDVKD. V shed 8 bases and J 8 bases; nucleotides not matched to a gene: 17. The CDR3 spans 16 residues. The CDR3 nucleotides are TGTGCCACCATGGGGCAGGGCAGACGGGGGGTCTATGAGCAGTTCTTC. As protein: CATMGQGRRGVYEQFF.

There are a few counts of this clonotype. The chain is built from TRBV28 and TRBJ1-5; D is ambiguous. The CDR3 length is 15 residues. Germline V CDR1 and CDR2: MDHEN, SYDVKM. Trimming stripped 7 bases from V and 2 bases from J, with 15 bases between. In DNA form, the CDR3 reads TGTGCCAGCACCTCGGGAATGGAGGGCAATCAGCCCCAGCATTTT. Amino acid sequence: CASTSGMEGNQPQHF.

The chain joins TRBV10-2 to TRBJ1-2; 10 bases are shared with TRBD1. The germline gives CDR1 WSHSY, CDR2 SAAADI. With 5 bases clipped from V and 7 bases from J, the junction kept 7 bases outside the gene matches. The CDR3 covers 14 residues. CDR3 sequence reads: CASSPGTGDRGYTF. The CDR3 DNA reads TGCGCCAGCAGTCCCGGGACAGGGGATCGTGGCTACACCTTC.

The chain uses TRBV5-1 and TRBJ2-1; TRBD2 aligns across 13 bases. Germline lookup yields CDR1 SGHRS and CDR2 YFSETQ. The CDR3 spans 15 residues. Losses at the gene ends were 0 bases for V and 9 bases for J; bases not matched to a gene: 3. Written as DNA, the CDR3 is TGCGCCAGCAGCTTGGCGACTAGCGGGGGGTTTGAGCAGTTCTTC. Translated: CASSLATSGGFEQFF.

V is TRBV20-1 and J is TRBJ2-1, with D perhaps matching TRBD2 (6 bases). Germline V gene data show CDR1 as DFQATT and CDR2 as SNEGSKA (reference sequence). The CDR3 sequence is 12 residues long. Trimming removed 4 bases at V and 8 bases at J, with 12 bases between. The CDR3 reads CSANGDSDEQFF. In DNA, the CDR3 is TGCAGTGCTAACGGGGACTCGGATGAGCAGTTCTTC.

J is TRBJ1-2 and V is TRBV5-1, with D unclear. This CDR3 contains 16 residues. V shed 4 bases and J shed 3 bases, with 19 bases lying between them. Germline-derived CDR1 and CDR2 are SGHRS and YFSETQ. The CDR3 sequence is CASSPGARNGHYGYTF. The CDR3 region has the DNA TGCGCCAGCAGCCCCGGAGCCAGGAACGGCCACTATGGCTACACCTTC.

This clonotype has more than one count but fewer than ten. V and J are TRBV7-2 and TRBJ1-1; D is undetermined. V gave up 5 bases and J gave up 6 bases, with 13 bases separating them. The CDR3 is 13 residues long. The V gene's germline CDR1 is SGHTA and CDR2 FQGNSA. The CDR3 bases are TGTGCCAGCAGCAAAGGGTGGATACCTGAAGCTTTCTTT. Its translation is CASSKGWIPEAFF.

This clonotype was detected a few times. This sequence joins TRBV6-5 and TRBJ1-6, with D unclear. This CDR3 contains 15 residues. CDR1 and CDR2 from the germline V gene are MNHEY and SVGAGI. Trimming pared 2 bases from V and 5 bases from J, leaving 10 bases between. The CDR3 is CASSYRADNNSPLHF. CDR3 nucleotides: TGTGCCAGCAGTTACCGGGCGGATAATAATTCACCCCTCCACTTT.

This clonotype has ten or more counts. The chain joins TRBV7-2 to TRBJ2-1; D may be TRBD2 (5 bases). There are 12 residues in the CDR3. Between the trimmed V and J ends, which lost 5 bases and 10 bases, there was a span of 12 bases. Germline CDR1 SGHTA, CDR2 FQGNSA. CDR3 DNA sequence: TGTGCCAGCAGCGGGAGAGACCGGGAGCAGTTCTTC. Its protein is CASSGRDREQFF.